Below, 20 T cell receptor beta chains from the same sample are listed, as sequenced in a study of cytomegalovirus exposure and HLA in healthy donors. In the PCR, 60 Vbeta and 13 Jbeta primers were used. The method was immunoSEQ multiplex PCR; TCRdb's version includes in-frame clones alone and lacks a portion of them. The data hold approximately 160,000 clones, with roughly 72% observed a single time. The sequenced material came from PBMCs. These receptors originate from a woman aged 40 to 50 in good health and CMV-seronegative.

The CDR3, as DNA: TGTGCCAGTAGTATAGTCGGGATCATGAACACTGAAGCTTTCTTT. Translation gives CASSIVGIMNTEAFF. The rearrangement joins TRBV19 to TRBJ1-1; no clear D gene. This CDR3 comprises 15 residues. CDR1 LNHDA and CDR2 SQIVND come from the germline V gene (reference sequence). V was pared by 1 base and J by 0 bases, with 9 bases between.

This chain joins TRBV30 and TRBJ1-1; 7 nucleotides agree with TRBD1. The CDR3 contains 13 residues. Germline CDR1 reads GTSNPN; CDR2 reads SVGIG (reference sequence). After removal of 4 bases from V and 3 bases from J, the junction contained 5 bases not matched to a gene. CDR3 loop: CAWMGDRDTEAFF. The CDR3 DNA reads as TGTGCCTGGATGGGCGACAGGGACACTGAAGCTTTCTTT.

CDR3 DNA: TGTGCCTGGAGTCCACCGGGACTAGCGGTCCGCTCCTACAATGAGCAGTTCTTC. The encoded protein is CAWSPPGLAVRSYNEQFF. The J gene is TRBJ2-1, the V gene TRBV30; 11 bases fit TRBD2. Germline V gene data show CDR1 as GTSNPN and CDR2 as SVGIG (reference sequence). This CDR3 is 18 amino acids long. V lost 2 bases, J lost 0 bases, and 9 bases stayed unmatched.

V is TRBV28 and J is TRBJ1-3; D not resolved. This CDR3 comprises 13 residues. CDR1 is MDHEN, CDR2 SYDVKM, per germline. Deletions cut 8 bases from V and 2 bases from J, with 10 bases between. The CDR3 DNA reads as TGTGCCAGCGTCCTGGCGGCTGGAAACACCATATATTTT. Residues: CASVLAAGNTIYF.

The rearrangement joins TRBV28 to TRBJ1-2, with D maybe TRBD1 (5 bases). There are 14 residues in the CDR3. V was pared by 5 bases and J by 1 base, with 11 bases between. CDR1 is MDHEN and CDR2 is SYDVKM in the germline V gene. CDR3 amino acids: CASSPAGGNYGYTF. CDR3 sequence (DNA): TGTGCCAGCAGTCCCGCGGGGGGTAACTATGGCTACACCTTC.

The chain carries TRBV2 and TRBJ1-1; no definite D call. Germline V gene sequence: CDR1 SNHLY, CDR2 FYNNEI. The CDR3 has 15 residues. Trimming removed 6 bases from V and 1 base from J, with 15 bases in between. CDR3 in amino acids: CASRGAGGWNTEAFF. The CDR3 DNA reads as TGTGCCAGCAGGGGCGCCGGAGGGTGGAACACTGAAGCTTTCTTT.

CDR3 loop: CASSLTAGSEKLFF. CDR3 in DNA: TGTGCCAGCAGCTTAACGGCCGGGAGTGAAAAACTGTTTTTT. V and J are TRBV7-9 and TRBJ1-4; D is ambiguous. V was clipped by 2 bases and J by 7 bases, with 11 bases between them. CDR1 is SEHNR, CDR2 FQNEAQ, per germline (reference sequence). The CDR3 has 14 residues.

This clone occurred a few times. V usage is TRBV2 and J usage is TRBJ1-5; TRBD1 aligns across 7 bases. The V segment lost 8 bases and the J segment 2 bases; nucleotides outside the gene matches: 6. CDR1 and CDR2 (germline): SNHLY, FYNNEI. The CDR3 length is 14 residues. This CDR3 is CASATGFRNQPQHF. CDR3 nucleotides: TGTGCCAGCGCGACAGGGTTTCGCAATCAGCCCCAGCATTTT.

There are a few counts of this clone. V and J are TRBV6-5 and TRBJ2-7, with 8 positions matching TRBD1. The CDR3 contains 15 residues. Germline CDR1 and CDR2: MNHEY and SVGAGI. Trimming took 4 bases from V and 3 from J; bases not matched to a gene: 8. CDR3 nucleotide sequence: TGTGCCAGCAGTTCCCCCGGGACAGGCTTCTACGAGCAGTACTTC. As protein: CASSSPGTGFYEQYF.

This sequence joins TRBV18 and TRBJ1-4; 7 nucleotides match TRBD1. This CDR3 is 15 amino acids long. The V segment lost 2 bases and the J segment 4 bases; nucleotides outside the gene matches: 4. Germline loops: CDR1 KGHSH, CDR2 LQKENI. The DNA of the CDR3 is TGTGCCAGCTCACCAACGAGGGGGCTTAATGAAAAACTGTTTTTT. Translating it yields CASSPTRGLNEKLFF.

The chain employs TRBV2 and TRBJ2-1, with a weak D call TRBD2 (5 bases). The CDR3 covers 15 residues. V lost 5 bases to trimming and J lost 4 bases, with 15 bases between them. Germline assignment: CDR1 SNHLY and CDR2 FYNNEI. CDR3 sequence reads: CASSTSSRGYNEQFF. The DNA for the CDR3 is TGTGCCAGCAGTACCTCGTCACGGGGTTACAATGAGCAGTTCTTC.

This clone appeared a few times. The V gene is TRBV6-1, the J gene TRBJ1-5; 8 nucleotides agree with TRBD1. Trimming removed 7 bases from V and 11 bases from J; junction bases left unmatched: 13. From germline, CDR1 is MNHNS and CDR2 SASEGT. The CDR3 has 14 residues. CDR3 in DNA: TGTGCCAGCACCACAGGGGGAGCCCCGTGGGCCCAGCATTTT. It translates to CASTTGGAPWAQHF.

The rearrangement links TRBV11-2 to TRBJ2-1, with 13 bases that match TRBD2. J was trimmed by 14 bases and V by 5 bases; bases with no gene match: 9. CDR3 length: 14 residues. Germline CDR1 reads SGHAT; CDR2 reads FQNNGV. CDR3 nucleotide sequence: TGTGCCAGCAGCGTGACTAGCGGGAGGTGGCGGGAGTTCTTC. Its protein product is CASSVTSGRWREFF.

J is TRBJ2-5 and V is TRBV28, with a tentative D call TRBD1 (6 bases). The CDR3 is 16 amino acids. With 6 bases removed from V and 3 bases from J, the gap between germline ends came to 20 bases. Germline V CDR1 and CDR2: MDHEN, SYDVKM. Written as DNA, the CDR3 is TGTGCCAGCAGAACGGCAGGGGCGGAAGGAAAAGAGACCCAGTACTTC. The encoded protein is CASRTAGAEGKETQYF. The full variable domain, rest sourced from reference TRBV28 and TRBJ2-5, is DVKVTQSSRYLVKRTGEKVFLECVQDMDHENMFWYRQDPGLGLRLIYFSYDVKMKEKGDIPEGYSVSREKKERFSLILESASTNQTSMYLCASRTAGAEGKETQYFGPGTRLLVL.

J is TRBJ2-1 and V is TRBV19; 11 nucleotides line up with TRBD2. Germline V lookup: CDR1 LNHDA, CDR2 SQIVND (reference sequence). Trimming cost V 8 bases and J 0 bases; bases outside gene matches: 24. CDR3 size: 22 residues. CDR3 DNA: TGTGCCAGTGCCAGAACCCAGGTTCGCCTAGCGGGAGGCCCGGACTCCTACAATGAGCAGTTCTTC. Amino acids: CASARTQVRLAGGPDSYNEQFF. Variable domain in full (rest from reference TRBV19 and TRBJ2-1): DGGITQSPKYLFRKEGQNVTLSCEQNLNHDAMYWYRQDPGQGLRLIYYSQIVNDFQKGDIAEGYSVSREKKESFPLTVTSAQKNPTAFYLCASARTQVRLAGGPDSYNEQFFGPGTRLTVL.

The chain carries TRBV7-3 and TRBJ2-5; 7 nucleotides match TRBD2. CDR3 length: 13 amino acids. The junction had 4 bases not matched to a gene; V was cut back by 1 base and J by 8 bases. Germline CDR1 SGHTA, CDR2 FQGTGA. CDR3 in amino acids: CASSLSSGGTQYF. CDR3 coding DNA: TGTGCCAGCAGCTTAAGCTCGGGAGGTACCCAGTACTTC.

The chain is built from TRBV27 and TRBJ1-2, with TRBD1 matching over 7 bases. CDR1 MNHEY and CDR2 SMNVEV come from the germline V gene (reference sequence). The CDR3 covers 16 residues. The V and J ends lost 3 bases and 6 bases, in that order; junction bases with no gene match: 13. The CDR3 sequence is CASSFNTRTGLNGYTF. CDR3 bases: TGTGCCAGCAGTTTTAACACGAGGACAGGTTTAAATGGCTACACCTTC.

The J gene is TRBJ1-5, the V gene TRBV29-1, with D maybe TRBD1 (6 bases). The CDR3 runs 14 residues. The ends were cut back, 7 bases at V and 2 bases at J, with 15 bases in the middle. Germline V gene sequence: CDR1 SQVTM, CDR2 ANQGSEA. The CDR3 is CSAQQGYGNQPQHF. The CDR3 nucleotides are TGCAGCGCCCAACAGGGCTACGGCAATCAGCCCCAGCATTTT. Combining the CDR3 with reference TRBV29-1 and TRBJ1-5 gives the whole variable domain SAVISQKPSRDICQRGTSLTIQCQVDSQVTMMFWYRQQPGQSLTLIATANQGSEATYESGFVIDKFPISRPNLTFSTLTVSNMSPEDSSIYLCSAQQGYGNQPQHFGDGTRLSIL.

The chain carries TRBV29-1 and TRBJ2-1; D perhaps matches TRBD2 (5 bases). With 5 bases removed from V and 6 bases from J, the gap between germline ends came to 11 bases. The germline gives CDR1 SQVTM, CDR2 ANQGSEA. The CDR3 spans 12 residues. The CDR3 DNA sequence: TGCAGCGTTCTTCCCGGAGGCAATGAGCAGTTCTTC. Its translation: CSVLPGGNEQFF.

The V and J genes are TRBV27 and TRBJ2-5; D may be TRBD1 (5 bases). Deletions cut 0 bases from V and 5 bases from J, with 10 bases between. CDR1 MNHEY and CDR2 SMNVEV come from the germline V gene (reference sequence). CDR3 length equals 14 residues. CDR3 DNA sequence: TGTGCCAGCAGTTTATCGGGGCCGCACGAGACCCAGTACTTC. Translation gives CASSLSGPHETQYF.